Sequencing of this T cell receptor beta chain was carried out in a study of blood T cell repertoires in COVID-19. Turning to the study itself: Spain, Italy and the United States supplied samples that represented acute and convalescent COVID-19.

This clone appeared once. The method was immunoSEQ multiplex PCR; TCRdb's version includes in-frame clones alone and lacks a portion of them. Among tens of thousands of clones listed, over 80% were seen once. The sample comprised peripheral blood. This clonotype was sampled from a man aged 50 to 60 with acute or convalescent COVID-19.

In DNA, the CDR3 is TGTGCCAGCAGCCAAGTTATAACTAGCGGAGATACGCAGTATTTT. As protein: CASSQVITSGDTQYF. The chain joins TRBV4-2 to TRBJ2-3; 8 bases line up with TRBD2. This CDR3 region has 15 residues. Germline values: CDR1 LGHNA, CDR2 YNFKEQ. V gave up 1 base and J gave up 5 bases; unmatched junction bases: 5.